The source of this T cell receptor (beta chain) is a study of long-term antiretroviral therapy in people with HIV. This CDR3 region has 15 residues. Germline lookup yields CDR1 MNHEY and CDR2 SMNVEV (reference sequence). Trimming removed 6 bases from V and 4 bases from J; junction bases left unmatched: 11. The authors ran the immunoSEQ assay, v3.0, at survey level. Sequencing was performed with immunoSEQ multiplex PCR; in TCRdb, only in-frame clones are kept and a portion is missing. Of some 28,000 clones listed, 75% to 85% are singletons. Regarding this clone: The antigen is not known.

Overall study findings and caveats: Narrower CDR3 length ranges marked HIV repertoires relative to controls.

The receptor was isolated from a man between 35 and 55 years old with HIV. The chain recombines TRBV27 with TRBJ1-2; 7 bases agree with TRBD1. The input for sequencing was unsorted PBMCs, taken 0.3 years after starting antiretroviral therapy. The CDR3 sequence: CASSRDREFLYGYTF. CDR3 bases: TGTGCCAGCAGCCGGGACAGAGAGTTTCTCTATGGCTACACCTTC.